A single sample is the source of the 28 T cell receptor beta chains below, sequenced in a study of shared clonotypes between healthy human individuals. Clones were sequenced by immunoSEQ multiplex PCR, and TCRdb holds only the in-frame ones, with some missing. Of about 480,000 clones in the sample, 60% to 80% were seen once. Sequenced sample: PBMCs. The receptors stem from a woman aged 40 to 50 in good health. Some clones in this sample may be carry-over from other donors' samples.

The rearrangement joins TRBV7-3 to TRBJ2-1; TRBD2 matches at 10 bases. Per germline, CDR1 SGHTA and CDR2 FQGTGA. This CDR3 comprises 13 residues. V was pared by 2 bases and J by 9 bases, with 1 base of the junction left unmatched. The CDR3 sequence is CASSLSSGSEQFF. CDR3 DNA: TGTGCCAGCAGCTTATCTAGCGGGAGTGAGCAGTTCTTC.

The chain combines TRBV6-5 with TRBJ1-3; D is ambiguous. With 2 bases removed from V and 0 bases from J, the gap between germline ends came to 11 bases. This CDR3 has 16 amino acids. Per the germline V gene, CDR1 is MNHEY and CDR2 is SVGAGI. The CDR3 loop reads CASSYKTGSSGNTIYF. CDR3 bases: TGTGCCAGCAGTTACAAGACTGGGAGCTCTGGAAACACCATATATTTT.

This chain connects TRBV7-2 to TRBJ2-1; TRBD2 might be the D (6 bases). The CDR3 has 17 amino acids. Trimming removed 4 bases from V and 6 bases from J, with 22 bases in between. Germline V gene data show CDR1 as SGHTA and CDR2 as FQGNSA. The CDR3 region is CASSSPPGDLLVNEQFF. The CDR3 nucleotides read TGTGCCAGCAGCTCCCCCCCCGGGGACTTATTGGTCAATGAGCAGTTCTTC. Together with reference TRBV7-2 and TRBJ2-1, the CDR3 gives the full variable domain: GAGVSQSPSNKVTEKGKDVELRCDPISGHTALYWYRQSLGQGLEFLIYFQGNSAPDKSGLPSDRFSAERTGGSVSTLTIQRTQQEDSAVYLCASSSPPGDLLVNEQFFGPGTRLTVL.

V is TRBV19 and J is TRBJ2-3; TRBD1 aligns across 9 bases. CDR1 and CDR2 (germline): LNHDA, SQIVND (reference sequence). V shed 4 bases and J 0 bases; nucleotides not matched to a gene: 5. This CDR3 has 16 amino acids. The CDR3 nucleotides read TGTGCCAGTAGTACCCCCGGGACAGGGAGCACAGATACGCAGTATTTT. Translation: CASSTPGTGSTDTQYF.

This rearrangement joins TRBV11-2 to TRBJ2-3; a possible D gene is TRBD2 (7 bases). The V and J ends lost 1 base and 4 bases respectively, with 12 bases between them. Germline assignment: CDR1 SGHAT and CDR2 FQNNGV. This CDR3 comprises 15 residues. This CDR3 reads CASSLVGGGADTQYF. The CDR3, as DNA: TGTGCCAGCAGCTTAGTCGGAGGGGGGGCAGATACGCAGTATTTT.

The chain couples TRBV5-6 to TRBJ2-7, with 9 bases lining up with TRBD2. Germline lookup yields CDR1 SGHDT and CDR2 YYEEEE. The CDR3 is 15 residues long. Trimming removed 2 bases from V and 4 bases from J; junction bases left unmatched: 7. The CDR3 protein is CASSFVSGRGYEQYF. The CDR3 DNA is TGTGCCAGCAGCTTTGTTAGCGGGAGAGGGTACGAGCAGTACTTC. The full variable domain, rest sourced from reference TRBV5-6 and TRBJ2-7, is DAGVTQSPTHLIKTRGQQVTLRCSPKSGHDTVSWYQQALGQGPQFIFQYYEEEERQRGNFPDRFSGHQFPNYSSELNVNALLLGDSALYLCASSFVSGRGYEQYFGPGTRLTVT.

This chain links TRBV11-1 with TRBJ2-5; D not resolved. CDR3 length equals 14 residues. Between the trimmed V and J ends, which lost 6 bases and 0 bases, there was a span of 11 bases. Looked up from germline, CDR1 is SGHAT and CDR2 is FQDESV (reference sequence). The CDR3 loop is CASRPRAYQETQYF. The CDR3 bases are TGTGCCAGCAGACCACGGGCCTACCAAGAGACCCAGTACTTC.

This clone was picked up a small number of times. CDR3 sequence (DNA): TGTGCCAGCAGTTACTCGGGACTAGCGGGAACAGATACGCAGTATTTT. Amino acids: CASSYSGLAGTDTQYF. The J gene is TRBJ2-3, the V gene TRBV6-5, with 13 bases matching TRBD2. With V trimmed by 0 bases and J by 3 bases, 0 bases remained unmatched. This CDR3 is built from 16 residues. Germline lookup yields CDR1 MNHEY and CDR2 SVGAGI.

This sequence joins TRBV10-2 and TRBJ2-1; 10 nucleotides agree with TRBD2. Germline trimming cut 3 bases from V and 7 bases from J; bases unmatched to any gene: 6. Germline lookup yields CDR1 WSHSY and CDR2 SAAADI. This CDR3 contains 15 residues. CDR3 nucleotides: TGCGCCAGCAGTGAACAGCGGGAGGGCCGTAATGAGCAGTTCTTC. Amino acids: CASSEQREGRNEQFF.

The chain recombines TRBV30 with TRBJ1-1, with D uncertain. The CDR3 is made up of 12 amino acids. Germline lookup yields CDR1 GTSNPN and CDR2 SVGIG (reference sequence). V gave up 5 bases and J gave up 11 bases, with 18 bases separating them. CDR3 DNA: TGTGCCTGGGGGCCTGACTTCAGTAGGGCTTTCTTT. It translates to CAWGPDFSRAFF.

The J gene is TRBJ2-7, the V gene TRBV15, with D hard to call. Germline V lookup: CDR1 LNHNV, CDR2 YYDKDF (reference sequence). The CDR3 is 13 residues long. V lost 1 base to trimming and J lost 4 bases, with 8 bases between them. The CDR3 DNA follows: TGTGCCACCAGCAGAGGAAGGCTTTACGAGCAGTACTTC. Translated, it gives CATSRGRLYEQYF. Full variable domain (rest looked up from reference TRBV15 and TRBJ2-7): DAMVIQNPRYQVTQFGKPVTLSCSQTLNHNVMYWYQQKSSQAPKLLFHYYDKDFNNEADTPDNFQSRRPNTSFCFLDIRSPGLGDTAMYLCATSRGRLYEQYFGPGTRLTVT.

This chain uses TRBV5-1 with TRBJ2-2; D gene ambiguous. The CDR3 is made up of 12 amino acids. Trimming removed 1 base from V and 6 bases from J, with 4 bases in between. The germline gives CDR1 SGHRS, CDR2 YFSETQ. The CDR3 is CASSLYAGELFF. As DNA, the CDR3 is TGCGCCAGCAGCTTGTATGCCGGGGAGCTGTTTTTT. The whole variable domain, remainder taken from reference TRBV5-1 and TRBJ2-2, is KAGVTQTPRYLIKTRGQQVTLSCSPISGHRSVSWYQQTPGQGLQFLFEYFSETQRNKGNFPGRFSGRQFSNSRSEMNVSTLELGDSALYLCASSLYAGELFFGEGSRLTVL.

V and J are TRBV28 and TRBJ1-4; D is unclear. Trimming took 11 bases from V and 7 from J, leaving 14 bases between them. This CDR3 spans 12 amino acids. Germline CDR1 MDHEN, CDR2 SYDVKM. The CDR3 spells CASGGLGEKLFF. The DNA of the CDR3 is TGTGCCTCCGGAGGGTTGGGTGAAAAACTGTTTTTT.

The rearrangement links TRBV28 to TRBJ2-1; 7 bases agree with TRBD2. Germline CDR1 MDHEN, CDR2 SYDVKM. This CDR3 contains 20 residues. V trimming: 3 bases; J trimming: 1 base; junction bases outside the gene matches: 18. The CDR3 here is CASSLSRPAIQRGSYNEQFF. CDR3 DNA: TGTGCCAGCAGTTTGTCGAGGCCCGCCATCCAGCGGGGATCCTACAATGAGCAGTTCTTC.

This chain connects TRBV5-6 to TRBJ2-5; D gene unclear. Germline assignment: CDR1 SGHDT and CDR2 YYEEEE. The germline V and J ends were trimmed by 4 bases and 2 bases, with 9 bases remaining between them. This CDR3 has 13 amino acids. CDR3 DNA sequence: TGTGCCAGCAGCCCGGTCGGACAAGAGACCCAGTACTTC. It yields the protein CASSPVGQETQYF.

This chain connects TRBV4-1 to TRBJ1-5; no definite D call. The length of the CDR3 is 15 residues. Per the germline V gene, CDR1 is MGHRA and CDR2 is YSYEKL. V was trimmed by 1 base and J by 0 bases, leaving 7 bases between them. The CDR3 nucleotides read TGCGCCAGCAGCCAAGCGGGCATTAGCAATCAGCCCCAGCATTTT. As protein: CASSQAGISNQPQHF.

The rearrangement uses TRBV19 and TRBJ2-7; the match to TRBD2 covers 12 bases. Germline values: CDR1 LNHDA, CDR2 SQIVND (reference sequence). V lost 5 bases and J lost 4; bases outside the gene matches: 6. The CDR3 has 15 residues. The CDR3 DNA reads as TGTGCCAGTAGTCTGCGGACTAGCGGGACTTACGAGCAGTACTTC. Encoded protein: CASSLRTSGTYEQYF.

The CDR3 coding sequence is TGCGCCAGCACCGCGCTTGCGGGGGGGTTCTCCTACAATGAGCAGTTCTTC. It codes for CASTALAGGFSYNEQFF. The chain combines TRBV5-1 with TRBJ2-1, with 9 nucleotides matching TRBD2. This CDR3 spans 17 amino acids. The V gene's germline CDR1 is SGHRS and CDR2 YFSETQ. The V segment lost 6 bases and the J segment 0 bases; nucleotides outside the gene matches: 10.

V is TRBV11-1 and J is TRBJ2-3, with 7 bases lining up with TRBD2. The CDR3 has 16 residues. Germline V lookup: CDR1 SGHAT, CDR2 FQDESV (reference sequence). V shed 3 bases and J 3 bases; nucleotides not matched to a gene: 9. The chain's CDR3 is CASSFGAGAGTDTQYF. In DNA, the CDR3 is TGTGCCAGCAGCTTCGGCGCGGGAGCGGGGACAGATACGCAGTATTTT.

The chain has TRBV5-1 and TRBJ2-1, with 13 bases fitting TRBD2. After removal of 1 base from V and 7 bases from J, the junction contained 5 bases not matched to a gene. Germline CDR1 SGHRS, CDR2 YFSETQ. The CDR3 spans 16 residues. Here the CDR3 reads CASSLTGLAGLNEQFF. CDR3 DNA: TGCGCCAGCAGCTTGACGGGACTAGCGGGATTAAATGAGCAGTTCTTC. Using reference TRBV5-1 and TRBJ2-1 for the parts outside the CDR3, the full variable domain is KAGVTQTPRYLIKTRGQQVTLSCSPISGHRSVSWYQQTPGQGLQFLFEYFSETQRNKGNFPGRFSGRQFSNSRSEMNVSTLELGDSALYLCASSLTGLAGLNEQFFGPGTRLTVL.

This clone has a single count. The chain joins TRBV11-3 to TRBJ2-7; 11 nucleotides match TRBD2. After removal of 5 bases from V and 3 bases from J, the junction contained 6 bases not matched to a gene. Germline V gene sequence: CDR1 SGHNT, CDR2 YENEEA. This CDR3 is 15 amino acids long. CDR3 sequence: CASSPGTSGYYEQYF. The CDR3 bases are TGTGCCAGCAGCCCCGGGACTAGCGGATACTACGAGCAGTACTTC.

This clone has more than one count but fewer than ten. The chain carries TRBV7-8 and TRBJ1-4; 7 bases align to TRBD1. V was pared by 5 bases and J by 8 bases, with 11 bases of the junction left unmatched. CDR1 SGHVS and CDR2 FQNEAQ come from the germline V gene. CDR3 length equals 15 residues. The CDR3, as DNA: TGTGCCAGCAGCCTTCAAGGGGGCGCGGGAGAAAAACTGTTTTTT. Protein product: CASSLQGGAGEKLFF.

This clone has just one count. This sequence joins TRBV7-9 and TRBJ2-5; tentatively, D is TRBD2 (5 bases). V was pared by 3 bases and J by 1 base, with 9 bases between. Germline lookup yields CDR1 SEHNR and CDR2 FQNEAQ (reference sequence). There are 14 residues in the CDR3. The CDR3 bases are TGTGCCAGCAGCTTCAGCGGCATCCAAGAGACCCAGTACTTC. Protein product: CASSFSGIQETQYF.

CDR3 DNA: TGTGCCAGCAGCTTAGTGCCGCGGGGGGCGAACACCGGGGAGCTGTTTTTT. Protein product: CASSLVPRGANTGELFF. V usage is TRBV7-3 and J usage is TRBJ2-2, with 8 bases lining up with TRBD2. The CDR3 totals 17 residues. Germline assignment: CDR1 SGHTA and CDR2 FQGTGA. The ends lost 2 bases at V and 0 bases at J; junction bases unmatched: 5.

The chain links TRBV28 to TRBJ1-1; 8 bases match TRBD1. Germline V gene lookup returns CDR1 MDHEN and CDR2 SYDVKM. The CDR3 extends over 12 amino acids. J was trimmed by 3 bases and V by 9 bases; bases with no gene match: 3. CDR3 DNA sequence: TGTGCCAGTCAGGGGGCGCACACTGAAGCTTTCTTT. It codes for CASQGAHTEAFF.

The chain has TRBV30 and TRBJ1-1; 8 nucleotides match TRBD1. CDR1 and CDR2 from the germline V gene are GTSNPN and SVGIG (reference sequence). CDR3 length: 12 amino acids. After removal of 3 bases from V and 7 bases from J, the junction contained 4 bases not matched to a gene. In DNA, the CDR3 is TGTGCCTGGAGCCATGGACAGGGTGAAGCTTTCTTT. This encodes CAWSHGQGEAFF.

The V call is TRBV18, the J call TRBJ1-4; D remains ambiguous. V gave up 6 bases and J gave up 4 bases, with 21 bases separating them. This CDR3 spans 17 amino acids. Germline loops: CDR1 KGHSH, CDR2 LQKENI. Here the CDR3 reads CASSPVPLMGLNEKLFF. DNA for the CDR3: TGTGCCAGCTCTCCGGTCCCCCTCATGGGCCTTAATGAAAAACTGTTTTTT.

A few counts support this clone. The rearrangement uses TRBV6-1 and TRBJ2-1, with TRBD2 matching over 8 bases. The germline V gene has CDR1 MNHNS and CDR2 SASEGT. The V and J ends lost 9 bases and 4 bases, in that order; junction bases with no gene match: 11. The CDR3 runs 15 residues. CDR3 DNA: TGTGCCAGTTCCTTAGCGGGGCTAGGGTACAATGAGCAGTTCTTC. This translates into CASSLAGLGYNEQFF.